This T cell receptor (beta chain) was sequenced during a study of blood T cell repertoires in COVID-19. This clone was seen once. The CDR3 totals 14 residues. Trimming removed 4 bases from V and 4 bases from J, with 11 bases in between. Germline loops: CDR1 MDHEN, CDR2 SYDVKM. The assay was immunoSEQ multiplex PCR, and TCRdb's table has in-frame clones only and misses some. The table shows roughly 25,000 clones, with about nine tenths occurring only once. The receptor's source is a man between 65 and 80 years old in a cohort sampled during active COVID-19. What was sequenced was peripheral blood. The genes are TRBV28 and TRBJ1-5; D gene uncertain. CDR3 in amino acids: CASSSYYGNQPQHF. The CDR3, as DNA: TGTGCCAGCAGTTCGTACTACGGAAATCAGCCCCAGCATTTT. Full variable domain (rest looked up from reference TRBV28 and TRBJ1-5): DVKVTQSSRYLVKRTGEKVFLECVQDMDHENMFWYRQDPGLGLRLIYFSYDVKMKEKGDIPEGYSVSREKKERFSLILESASTNQTSMYLCASSSYYGNQPQHFGDGTRLSIL.